Listed here are 16 T cell receptor beta chains from one sample, sequenced in a study of vaccination and CD4 T cells after COVID-19. Treatment given: roughly 10-day PBMC culture with coronavirus spike peptide pools or control peptides (ViraFEST assay). These TCRs are of unknown antigen specificity. With the Oncomine TCR Beta short-read assay, DNA from cultured CD4+ T cells was sequenced. TCRdb re-called the PCR reads through MiXCR, storing one row per CDR3 protein. The table records over 10,000 distinct CDR3 sequences, 40% to 45% of them present only once. The sequenced sample consisted of CD4+ T cells from blood, cultured in vitro. The receptors derive from a human donor who had recovered from COVID-19.

The J gene is TRBJ1-1, the V gene TRBV5-6; the D is unclear. The length of the CDR3 is 16 residues. V shed 9 bases and J shed 0 bases, with 21 bases lying between them. Germline CDR1 reads SGHDT; CDR2 reads YYEEEE. As DNA, the CDR3 is TGTGCCACCACGATAACCGACGGATTCATGAACACTGAAGCTTTCTTT. Residues: CATTITDGFMNTEAFF.

V gene TRBV12-3 or TRBV12-4 combines with J gene TRBJ1-1; D is unclear. The V and J ends lost 6 bases and 1 base respectively, with 9 bases between them. This CDR3 region has 13 residues. The CDR3 DNA reads as TGTGCCAGCAGCATTAAGGGGAACACTGAAGCTTTCTTT. Its protein is CASSIKGNTEAFF.

The V and J genes are TRBV5-1 and TRBJ1-2; D is unclear. Trimming took off 3 bases at V and 6 bases at J, with 18 bases between the two ends. Germline loops: CDR1 SGHRS, CDR2 YFSETQ. The CDR3 loop spans 15 amino acids. CDR3 DNA sequence: TGCGCCAGCAGCTCTCATACGTCCGGACCAGATGGCTACACCTTC. Its translation: CASSSHTSGPDGYTF.

CDR3 coding DNA: TGTGCCAGTAGTATAGCTTCTAGCGGGACCCCCTACGAGCAGTACTTC. It translates to CASSIASSGTPYEQYF. The V call is TRBV19, the J call TRBJ2-7, with 9 positions matching TRBD2. Germline lookup yields CDR1 LNHDA and CDR2 SQIVND (reference sequence). This CDR3 contains 16 residues. V lost 1 base and J lost 2; bases outside the gene matches: 6.

This clonotype has just a few counts. The V call is TRBV20-1, the J call TRBJ1-2, with D possibly TRBD1 on 6 matching bases. Germline CDR1 reads DFQATT; CDR2 reads SNEGSKA (reference sequence). Trimming removed 6 bases from V and 6 bases from J, with 23 bases in between. The CDR3 has 15 amino acids. This chain's CDR3 is CSARGMGRGLDGYTF. CDR3 DNA sequence: TGCAGTGCCAGGGGCATGGGCCGGGGCCTCGATGGCTACACCTTC.

This clonotype came up a few times. The V gene is TRBV20-1, the J gene TRBJ1-1; 10 bases match TRBD1. The CDR3 consists of 16 residues. V was clipped by 0 bases and J by 3 bases; unmatched bases: 7. The germline V gene encodes CDR1 DFQATT and CDR2 SNEGSKA (reference sequence). This chain's CDR3 is CSARDIGTGVYTEAFF. The CDR3 DNA is TGCAGTGCTAGAGATATAGGGACAGGGGTTTACACTGAAGCTTTCTTT.

This chain connects TRBV6-1 to TRBJ2-7; D not certain. Germline CDR1 MNHNS, CDR2 SASEGT. The CDR3 runs 13 residues. Trimming took off 8 bases at V and 4 bases at J, with 15 bases between the two ends. The CDR3 DNA follows: TGTGCCAGCGGACCCAACCCGACTTACGAGCAGTACTTC. This sequence encodes CASGPNPTYEQYF.

This chain links TRBV10-2 with TRBJ2-5; 8 nucleotides align to TRBD1. V shed 9 bases, J shed 4 bases, and the junction held 7 bases outside the gene matches. CDR1 is WSHSY, CDR2 SAAADI, per germline. The CDR3 loop spans 13 amino acids. Here the CDR3 DNA reads TGCGCCAGTACGGACAGGGATGGAGAGACCCAGTACTTC. Protein: CASTDRDGETQYF.

This clonotype appeared a few times. The chain employs TRBV25-1 and TRBJ2-3; the D gene could be TRBD1 or TRBD2 (6 bases each). Germline values: CDR1 MGHDK, CDR2 SYGVNS. The V gene lost 1 base and the J gene lost 1 base, with 12 bases spanning the gap. This CDR3 contains 16 residues. The CDR3 region is CASSEWGAPGTDTQYF. CDR3 DNA sequence: TGTGCCAGCAGTGAATGGGGGGCGCCGGGCACAGATACGCAGTATTTT.

This clonotype was observed a few times. The V gene is TRBV6-1, the J gene TRBJ1-3; D not resolved. The ends were cut back, 2 bases at V and 0 bases at J, with 2 bases in the middle. The CDR3 spans 13 residues. The V gene's germline CDR1 is MNHNS and CDR2 SASEGT. CDR3 protein: CASSELSGNTIYF. CDR3 coding DNA: TGTGCCAGCAGTGAACTCTCTGGAAACACCATATATTTT.

This clonotype was found a few times. This chain connects TRBV6-5 to TRBJ1-6; D gene uncertain. The CDR3 has 13 residues. The ends were cut back, 2 bases at V and 5 bases at J, with 4 bases in the middle. Germline assignment: CDR1 MNHEY and CDR2 SVGAGI. The CDR3 region is CASSYRDNSPLHF. DNA for the CDR3: TGTGCCAGCAGTTACCGAGATAATTCACCCCTCCACTTT.

The V call is TRBV12-3 or TRBV12-4, the J call TRBJ1-6, with a tentative D call TRBD1 (5 bases). The ends were cut back, 6 bases at V and 10 bases at J, with 16 bases in the middle. The CDR3 extends over 14 amino acids. CDR3 protein: CASSNARGRSPLHF. The CDR3 coding sequence is TGTGCCAGCAGCAACGCCCGGGGACGGTCACCCCTCCACTTT.

The chain is built from TRBV2 and TRBJ2-3; 12 nucleotides align to TRBD2. V shed 6 bases and J 5 bases; nucleotides not matched to a gene: 0. The germline V gene encodes CDR1 SNHLY and CDR2 FYNNEI. The CDR3 sequence is 13 residues long. DNA of the CDR3: TGTGCCAGCAGGACTAGCGGGAGAGATACGCAGTATTTT. Translation: CASRTSGRDTQYF.

The rearrangement joins TRBV20-1 to TRBJ1-6, with TRBD1 matching over 10 bases. V gave up 0 bases and J gave up 10 bases; unmatched junction bases: 9. The CDR3 sequence is 16 residues long. Germline CDR1 is DFQATT and CDR2 is SNEGSKA (reference sequence). The CDR3 DNA is TGCAGTGCTAGAGAGGGGGGGACAGGGGTTGAGTCACCCCTCCACTTT. This translates into CSAREGGTGVESPLHF.

The chain joins TRBV7-2 to TRBJ2-5; D not certain. Germline V CDR1 and CDR2: SGHTA, FQGNSA. This CDR3 contains 14 residues. Trimming took off 0 bases at V and 2 bases at J, with 7 bases between the two ends. CDR3 sequence (DNA): TGTGCCAGCAGCTTAGCGTCGGCTCAAGAGACCCAGTACTTC. Its protein is CASSLASAQETQYF. The full variable domain, its missing parts supplied by reference TRBV7-2 and TRBJ2-5, is GAGVSQSPSNKVTEKGKDVELRCDPISGHTALYWYRQSLGQGLEFLIYFQGNSAPDKSGLPSDRFSAERTGGSVSTLTIQRTQQEDSAVYLCASSLASAQETQYFGPGTRLLVL.

The sample holds a few counts of this clonotype. DNA for the CDR3: TGTGCCAGCAGCTTAAACCGCGGGGCTAACGAGCAGTACTTC. This encodes CASSLNRGANEQYF. The chain carries TRBV11-3 and TRBJ2-7, with D perhaps TRBD2 (6 bases). This CDR3 comprises 14 residues. V was trimmed by 2 bases and J by 5 bases, leaving 13 bases between them. Germline V gene sequence: CDR1 SGHNT, CDR2 YENEEA.